This TCR beta chain was captured by sequencing in a study of blood T cells in healthy people across ages. The use of a sample-barcoded 5' primer and a J-beta primer mix characterized a second PCR of roughly 6 to 12 cycles. TCRdb itself ran the 5' RACE reads through MiXCR, one entry per CDR3 protein. The table lists roughly 700,000 distinct CDR3 sequences, more than 40% of them singletons. The CDR3 has 8 amino acids. The V gene is TRBV21-1, the J gene TRBJ2-7; the D segment call TRBD2 is taken from the table without a DNA check. TRBV21-1 is shown as a pseudogene. Specimen: blood. The TCR comes from an older woman in good health. The CDR3: CAGPEQYF. The CDR3 nucleotides are TGTGCCGGGCCCGAGCAGTACTTC.